Listed below are T cell receptor beta chains from one sample, sequenced in a study of blood T cell repertoires in COVID-19. TCRdb's table, derived via immunoSEQ multiplex PCR, lists solely in-frame clones and lacks some. In the table there are about 93,000 clones, roughly 90% of which are singletons. The sequenced sample consisted of peripheral blood. Receptors were obtained from a human donor with active COVID-19. The donor label of this sample is uncertain. CDR3s include the opening cysteine and the closing phenylalanine or tryptophan. Fields, in order: V gene, D gene, CDR3 protein. D genes are given only for firm matches.

>TRBV7-9|TRBD1
CASSSGGRGNTEAFF
>TRBV2|TRBD1
CASAGTGSYEQYF
>TRBV24-1|-
CATSDSGSRDEKLFF
>TRBV7-9|-
CASSSDGEAGGYTF
>TRBV19|TRBD1
CASRTGTYNEQFF
>TRBV25-1|-
CASSEQNYNSPLHF
>TRBV19|-
CASSIVTGTTGELFF
>TRBV7-9|-
CASSSGQSIEKQFF
>TRBV7-2|TRBD2
CASSLVSLADALTDTQYF
>TRBV4-2|TRBD2
CASRRTSGDTQYF
>TRBV6-2/TRBV6-3|TRBD1
CASSYSGQGVSGYTF
>TRBV9|-
CASSATDSNSPLHF
>TRBV7-3|TRBD2
CASSTGPSGGAIEQFF
>TRBV19|TRBD1
CASSDRGIHYEQYF
>TRBV5-5|TRBD1
CASSQGTGYYEQYF
>TRBV2|TRBD1
CASTLLRTGDSDSPLHF
>TRBV6-2/TRBV6-3|-
CASSYSSGGLRGYTF
>TRBV2|TRBD2
CATWDYRNEQFF
>TRBV28|TRBD1
CASSSRGREQFF
>TRBV7-2|-
CASSLIAAGTNNEQFF
>TRBV27|TRBD2
CASSLYGGGASLETQYF
>TRBV30|-
CAQTGSVHTDTQYF
>TRBV7-9|-
CASSVISGLNEQFF
>TRBV30|TRBD1
CAWESRGGQGEHGYTF
>TRBV2|-
CASSVTTGRTEAFF
>TRBV28|-
CASRSQGDYTYF
>TRBV4-1|TRBD1
CASSQGRGTGVPYEQYF
>TRBV5-1|-
CASSLDSRFLTYEQYF
>TRBV6-2/TRBV6-3|-
CASSYWLGGNSNQPQHF
>TRBV12-3/TRBV12-4|-
CASSLVPERGYTF
>TRBV6-2/TRBV6-3|TRBD1
CASSLDRESYYGYTF
>TRBV3-1/TRBV3-2|-
CASSQSGGGRGNTIYF
>TRBV7-9|TRBD1
CASSGDRATEAFF
>TRBV5-5|-
CASSLRQVTNTGELFF
>TRBV11-2|-
CASSRGLTYMNTEAFF
>TRBV24-1|-
CATSGTIGGTPYNEQFF
>TRBV5-4|TRBD1
CASSYGQGWNTEAFF
>TRBV9|-
CASSRGGLGETQYF
>TRBV4-3|-
CASSQDRGRRQWVDTQYF
>TRBV4-1|-
CASSHPSQVRFYEQYF
>TRBV5-6|-
CASSLGQANNQPQHF
>TRBV5-1|TRBD1
CASSGTGNSYNEQFF